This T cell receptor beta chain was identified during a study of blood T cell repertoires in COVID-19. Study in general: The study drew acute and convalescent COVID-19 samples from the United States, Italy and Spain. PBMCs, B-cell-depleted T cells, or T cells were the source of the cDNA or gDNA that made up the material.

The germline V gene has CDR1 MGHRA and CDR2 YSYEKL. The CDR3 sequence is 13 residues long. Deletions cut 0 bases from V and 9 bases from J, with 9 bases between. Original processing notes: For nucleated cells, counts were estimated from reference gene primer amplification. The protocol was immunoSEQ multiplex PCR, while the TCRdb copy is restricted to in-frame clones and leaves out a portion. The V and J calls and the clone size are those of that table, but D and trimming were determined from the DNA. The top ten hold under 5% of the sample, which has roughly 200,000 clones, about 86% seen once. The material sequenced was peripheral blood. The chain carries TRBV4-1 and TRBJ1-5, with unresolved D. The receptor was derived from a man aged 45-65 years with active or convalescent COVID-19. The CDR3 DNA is TGCGCCAGCAGCCAAGATCCGAACTGGCCCCAGCATTTT. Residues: CASSQDPNWPQHF.